This T cell receptor (beta chain) emerged from a study of molecular identifiers for immune sequencing clone quantification. Each CDR3 protein gets one entry after TCRdb re-called the PCR reads with MiXCR. The repertoire has hundreds of thousands of distinct CDR3 sequences, about 25% of them found once; the top ten carry about 0.81%. In this sample, this clonotype turned up many times. Its antigen remains unidentified. Whole-study findings and limits: Sizes of clones that are highly expanded could be underestimated (if identical TCR molecules share a barcode).

There are 13 residues in the CDR3. V was pared by 1 base and J by 5 bases, with 8 bases between. Per the germline V gene, CDR1 is MGHRA and CDR2 is YSYEKL. Isolation of naive CD8 T cells was achieved by sorting on a CD8+CD4-CCR7+CD45RA+ phenotype. This TCR came from a human donor in good health. Some libraries in this study had Jurkat cell RNA spiked in. Sequences were obtained from naive CD8+ T cells from blood, with Jurkat cell RNA spiked in. The subset is: FACS-sorted CD8+CD4-CCR7+CD45RA+ naive T cells. The chain recombines TRBV4-1 with TRBJ1-1; D uncertain. This CDR3 reads CASSQGLETEAFF. The CDR3 DNA follows: TGCGCCAGCAGCCAAGGACTCGAGACTGAAGCTTTCTTT.